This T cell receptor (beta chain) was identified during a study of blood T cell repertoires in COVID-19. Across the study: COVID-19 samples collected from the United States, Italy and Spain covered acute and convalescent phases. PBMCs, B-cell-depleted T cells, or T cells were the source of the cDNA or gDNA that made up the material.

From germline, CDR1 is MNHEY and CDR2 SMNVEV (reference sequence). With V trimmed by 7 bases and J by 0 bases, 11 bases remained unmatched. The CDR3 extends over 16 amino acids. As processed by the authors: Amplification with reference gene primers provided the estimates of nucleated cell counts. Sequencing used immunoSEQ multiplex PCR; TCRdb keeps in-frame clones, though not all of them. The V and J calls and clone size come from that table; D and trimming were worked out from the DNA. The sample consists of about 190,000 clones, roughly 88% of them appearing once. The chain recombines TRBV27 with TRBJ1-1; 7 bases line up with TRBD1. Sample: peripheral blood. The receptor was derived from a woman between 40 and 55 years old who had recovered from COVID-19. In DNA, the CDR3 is TGTGCCAGCAAAACACTTCAGGGGGGATTGAACACTGAAGCTTTCTTT. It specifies CASKTLQGGLNTEAFF.